This T cell receptor (beta chain) appears in the sequencing data of a study of beta chain features in type 1 diabetes. Every isolated RNA sample was fully reverse transcribed, so sequencing captured expressed TCRB transcripts. Only in-frame clones appear in the TCRdb table, and some are missing; sequencing was by immunoSEQ multiplex PCR. Among 400,000 to 450,000 clones listed, roughly 14% were seen once. The CDR3 consists of 15 residues. Germline CDR1 reads SGHTA; CDR2 reads FQGNSA. V lost 3 bases and J 2 bases, leaving 8 bases between the germline ends. This clone was counted between two and nine times.

This chain links TRBV7-2 with TRBJ2-6, with unresolved D. What was sequenced was naive CD4+ T cells from blood. This clonotype originated in a man aged 25-40 years in good health. DNA for the CDR3: TGTGCCAGCAGCTTGATGGTAACTGGGGCCAACGTCCTGACTTTC. This gives the protein CASSLMVTGANVLTF.